The rows below give T cell receptor beta chains drawn from one sample of a study of blood T cell repertoires in COVID-19. TCRdb keeps only in-frame clones here, not all; method: immunoSEQ multiplex PCR. The data show roughly 140,000 clones, over 75% seen once. The specimen sequenced was peripheral blood. The receptors come from a man aged 60 to 75 with active or convalescent COVID-19. CDR3s include the opening cysteine and the closing phenylalanine or tryptophan. Fields, in order: clone size, D gene, J gene, V gene, CDR3 DNA, CDR3 protein. The D gene is left open where the match is weak. Only part of the rows carry a size: once, few, many, or a class if the clone is expanded.

-,-,TRBJ2-3,TRBV28,TGTGCCAGCAGCCTCCCCAGGGGCGCTGGCCCAGATACGCAGTATTTT,CASSLPRGAGPDTQYF
-,-,TRBJ2-7,TRBV11-2,TGTGCCAGCAGCCCCACGTGGGCTGGGGGGGAGCAGTACTTC,CASSPTWAGGEQYF
-,TRBD2,TRBJ2-1,TRBV5-1,TGCGCCAGCAGTCGAACTAGCGTTAGCCATGAGCAGTTCTTC,CASSRTSVSHEQFF
-,-,TRBJ1-1,TRBV2,TGTGCCAGCATATTATTAATGAACACTGAAGCTTTCTTT,CASILLMNTEAFF
-,TRBD2,TRBJ2-7,TRBV27,TGTGCCAGCAGCCGAGCCCTCGGGACTAAACGTATCAGCGAGCAGTACTTC,CASSRALGTKRISEQYF
-,TRBD2,TRBJ2-1,TRBV7-2,TGTGCCAGCAGCCCATGGACTAGCGGGAGATCGGGTGAGCAGTTCTTC,CASSPWTSGRSGEQFF
-,-,TRBJ2-5,TRBV18,TGTGCCAGCTCAACGACGGGAAAAGAGACCCAGTACTTC,CASSTTGKETQYF
few,TRBD2,TRBJ2-3,TRBV4-2,TGTGCCAGCCGCCCTGCCGGGACTAGCGGGAGGGTGGGGACAGATACGCAGTATTTT,CASRPAGTSGRVGTDTQYF
-,TRBD1,TRBJ1-3,TRBV28,TGTGCCAGCAGGCTCCGACAGGGGCTTGGAAACACCATATATTTT,CASRLRQGLGNTIYF
-,-,TRBJ1-6,TRBV27,TGTGCCAGCACCTCCCGGCGGCTCAATTCACCCCTCCACTTT,CASTSRRLNSPLHF
-,-,TRBJ1-5,TRBV7-3,TGTGCCAGCAGCTTAACATCGGGTCAGCCCCAGCATTTT,CASSLTSGQPQHF
few,TRBD1,TRBJ1-3,TRBV28,TGTGCCAGCAGTTCCGGGACAGTGCTAGGAAACACCATATATTTT,CASSSGTVLGNTIYF